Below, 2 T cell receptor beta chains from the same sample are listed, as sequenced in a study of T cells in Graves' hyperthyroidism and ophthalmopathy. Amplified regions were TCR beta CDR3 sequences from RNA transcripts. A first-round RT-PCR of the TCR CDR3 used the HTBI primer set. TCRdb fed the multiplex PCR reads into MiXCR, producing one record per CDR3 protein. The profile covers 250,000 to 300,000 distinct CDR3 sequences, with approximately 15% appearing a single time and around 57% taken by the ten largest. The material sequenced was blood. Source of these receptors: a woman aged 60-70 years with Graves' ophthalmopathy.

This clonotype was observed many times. The CDR3 protein is CASSPRLGYYGYTF. As DNA, the CDR3 is TGTGCCAGCAGTCCGCGACTGGGCTACTATGGCTACACCTTC. The genes are TRBV28 and TRBJ1-2; D gene ambiguous. The CDR3 consists of 14 residues. Between the trimmed V and J ends, which lost 5 bases and 3 bases, there was a span of 13 bases. CDR1 MDHEN and CDR2 SYDVKM come from the germline V gene.

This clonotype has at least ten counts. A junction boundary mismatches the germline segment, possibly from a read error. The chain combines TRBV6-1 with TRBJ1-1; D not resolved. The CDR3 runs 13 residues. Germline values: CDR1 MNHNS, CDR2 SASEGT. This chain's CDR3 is CASTEIVGTEAFF. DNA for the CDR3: TGTGCCAGCACTGAAATTGTCGGTACTGAAGCTTTCTTT.